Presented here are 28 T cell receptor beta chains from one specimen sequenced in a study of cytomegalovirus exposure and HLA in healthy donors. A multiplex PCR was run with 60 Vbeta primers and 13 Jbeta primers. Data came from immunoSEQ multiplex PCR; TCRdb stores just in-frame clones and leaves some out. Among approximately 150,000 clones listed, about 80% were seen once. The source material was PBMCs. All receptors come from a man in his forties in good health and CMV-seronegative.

For the CDR3, the DNA is TGTGCCAGCAGTGCACTGGGACAGAGCTCCTACAATGAGCAGTTCTTC. Encoded protein: CASSALGQSSYNEQFF. V and J are TRBV27 and TRBJ2-1, with 7 bases lining up with TRBD1. The germline V gene has CDR1 MNHEY and CDR2 SMNVEV (reference sequence). Trimming at V came to 5 bases and at J to 0 bases, leaving 7 bases not matched to a gene. There are 16 residues in the CDR3.

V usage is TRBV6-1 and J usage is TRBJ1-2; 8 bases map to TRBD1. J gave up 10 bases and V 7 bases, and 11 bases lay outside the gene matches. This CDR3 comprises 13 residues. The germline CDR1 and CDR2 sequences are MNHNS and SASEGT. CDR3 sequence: CASNERTGLFYTF. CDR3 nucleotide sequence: TGTGCCAGCAACGAAAGGACAGGGTTATTCTACACCTTC.

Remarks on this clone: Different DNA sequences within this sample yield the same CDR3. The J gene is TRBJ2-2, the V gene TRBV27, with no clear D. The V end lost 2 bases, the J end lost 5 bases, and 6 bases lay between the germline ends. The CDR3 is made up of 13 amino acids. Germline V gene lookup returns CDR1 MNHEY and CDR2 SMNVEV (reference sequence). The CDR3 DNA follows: TGTGCCAGCAGTTTACAGTTAACCGGGGAGCTGTTTTTT. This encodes CASSLQLTGELFF.

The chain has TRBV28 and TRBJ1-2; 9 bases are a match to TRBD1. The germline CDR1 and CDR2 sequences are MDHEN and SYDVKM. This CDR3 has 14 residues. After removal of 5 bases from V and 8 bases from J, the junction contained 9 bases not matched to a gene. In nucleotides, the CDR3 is TGTGCCAGCAGTACGCAGGACAGGGGCGGGGGCTACACCTTC. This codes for CASSTQDRGGGYTF.

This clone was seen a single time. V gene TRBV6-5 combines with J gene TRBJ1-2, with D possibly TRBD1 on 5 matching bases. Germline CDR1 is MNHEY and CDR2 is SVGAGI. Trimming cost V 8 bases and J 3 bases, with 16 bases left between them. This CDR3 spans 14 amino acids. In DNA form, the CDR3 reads TGTGCCAGCCGAGCGGGGGGAGGCGACTATGGCTACACCTTC. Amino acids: CASRAGGGDYGYTF.

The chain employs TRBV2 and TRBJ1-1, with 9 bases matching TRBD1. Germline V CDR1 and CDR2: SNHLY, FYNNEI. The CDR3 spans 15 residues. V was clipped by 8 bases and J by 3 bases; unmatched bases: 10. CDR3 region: CASSRDREYYTEAFF. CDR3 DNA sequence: TGTGCCAGCTCACGGGACAGGGAATATTACACTGAAGCTTTCTTT.

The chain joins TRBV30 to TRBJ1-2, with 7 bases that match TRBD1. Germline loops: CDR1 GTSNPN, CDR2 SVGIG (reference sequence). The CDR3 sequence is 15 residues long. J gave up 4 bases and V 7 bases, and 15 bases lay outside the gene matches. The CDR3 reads CASHRDSKVFYGYTF. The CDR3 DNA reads TGTGCCTCACACCGGGACAGCAAGGTATTCTATGGCTACACCTTC.

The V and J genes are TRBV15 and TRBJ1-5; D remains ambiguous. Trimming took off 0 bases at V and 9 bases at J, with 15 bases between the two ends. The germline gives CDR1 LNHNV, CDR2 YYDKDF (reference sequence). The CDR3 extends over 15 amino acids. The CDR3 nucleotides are TGTGCCACCAGCAGAGATGTGGGCTCACAAGGGCCCCAGCATTTT. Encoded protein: CATSRDVGSQGPQHF.

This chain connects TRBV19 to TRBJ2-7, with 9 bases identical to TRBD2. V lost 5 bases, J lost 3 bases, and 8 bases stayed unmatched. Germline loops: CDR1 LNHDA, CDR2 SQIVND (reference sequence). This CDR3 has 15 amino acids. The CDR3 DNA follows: TGTGCCAGTAGTTCTCAGACTAGCGGCAGCTACGAGCAGTACTTC. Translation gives CASSSQTSGSYEQYF. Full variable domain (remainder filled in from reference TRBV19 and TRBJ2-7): DGGITQSPKYLFRKEGQNVTLSCEQNLNHDAMYWYRQDPGQGLRLIYYSQIVNDFQKGDIAEGYSVSREKKESFPLTVTSAQKNPTAFYLCASSSQTSGSYEQYFGPGTRLTVT.

CDR3 residues: CASSLLGGQISGANVLTF. In nucleotides, the CDR3 is TGTGCCAGCAGCTTATTAGGGGGACAGATCTCTGGGGCCAACGTCCTGACTTTC. The chain employs TRBV7-3 and TRBJ2-6; 7 nucleotides agree with TRBD1. This CDR3 has 18 residues. V trimming: 2 bases; J trimming: 0 bases; junction bases outside the gene matches: 7. In germline, CDR1 is SGHTA, CDR2 FQGTGA.

CDR3 DNA: TGCGCCAGCAGAGGGACAGGGGATTCACCCCTCCACTTT. Its translation is CASRGTGDSPLHF. The chain employs TRBV10-2 and TRBJ1-6, with TRBD1 matching 10 bases. V shed 6 bases, J shed 8 bases, and the junction held 1 base outside the gene matches. The CDR3 is 13 amino acids. In germline, CDR1 is WSHSY, CDR2 SAAADI.

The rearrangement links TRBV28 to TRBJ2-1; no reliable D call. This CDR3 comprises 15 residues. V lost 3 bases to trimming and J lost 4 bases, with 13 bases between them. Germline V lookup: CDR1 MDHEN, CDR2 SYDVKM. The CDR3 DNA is TGTGCCAGCAGTTTGGGCCAGCCTTTTTACAATGAGCAGTTCTTC. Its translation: CASSLGQPFYNEQFF.

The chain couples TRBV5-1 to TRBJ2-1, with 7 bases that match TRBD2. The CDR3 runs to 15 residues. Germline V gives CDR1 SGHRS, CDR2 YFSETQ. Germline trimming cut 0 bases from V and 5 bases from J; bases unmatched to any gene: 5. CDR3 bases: TGCGCCAGCAGCTTGGGGGCGGGAGTGAACAATGAGCAGTTCTTC. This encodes CASSLGAGVNNEQFF. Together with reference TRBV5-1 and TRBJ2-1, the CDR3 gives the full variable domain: KAGVTQTPRYLIKTRGQQVTLSCSPISGHRSVSWYQQTPGQGLQFLFEYFSETQRNKGNFPGRFSGRQFSNSRSEMNVSTLELGDSALYLCASSLGAGVNNEQFFGPGTRLTVL.

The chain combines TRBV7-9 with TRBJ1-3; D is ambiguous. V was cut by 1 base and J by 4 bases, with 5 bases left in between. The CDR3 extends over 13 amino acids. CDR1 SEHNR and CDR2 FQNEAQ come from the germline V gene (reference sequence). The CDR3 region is CASSLDRGNTIYF. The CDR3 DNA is TGTGCCAGCAGCTTAGACAGAGGAAACACCATATATTTT. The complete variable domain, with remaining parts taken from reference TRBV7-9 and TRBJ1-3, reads DTGVSQNPRHKITKRGQNVTFRCDPISEHNRLYWYRQTLGQGPEFLTYFQNEAQLEKSRLLSDRFSAERPKGSFSTLEIQRTEQGDSAMYLCASSLDRGNTIYFGEGSWLTVV.

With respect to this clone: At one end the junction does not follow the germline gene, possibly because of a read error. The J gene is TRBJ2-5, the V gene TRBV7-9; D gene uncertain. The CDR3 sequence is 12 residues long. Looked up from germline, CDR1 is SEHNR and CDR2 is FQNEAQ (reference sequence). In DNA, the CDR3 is TGTTCCAGCAGCTCCTTCAGGGAGACCCAGTACTTC. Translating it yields CSSSSFRETQYF.

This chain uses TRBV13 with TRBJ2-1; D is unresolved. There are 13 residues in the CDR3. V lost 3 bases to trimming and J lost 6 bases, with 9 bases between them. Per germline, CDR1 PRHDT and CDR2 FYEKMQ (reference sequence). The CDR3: CASSFGSGNEQFF. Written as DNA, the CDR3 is TGTGCCAGCAGCTTTGGTAGTGGCAATGAGCAGTTCTTC.

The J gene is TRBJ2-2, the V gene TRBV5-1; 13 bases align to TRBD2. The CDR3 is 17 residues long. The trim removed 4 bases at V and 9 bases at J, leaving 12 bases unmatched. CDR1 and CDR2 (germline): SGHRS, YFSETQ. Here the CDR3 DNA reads TGCGCCAGCAGCGAGGGACTAGCGGGGCCCTCTGTCCGGGAGCTGTTTTTT. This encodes CASSEGLAGPSVRELFF.

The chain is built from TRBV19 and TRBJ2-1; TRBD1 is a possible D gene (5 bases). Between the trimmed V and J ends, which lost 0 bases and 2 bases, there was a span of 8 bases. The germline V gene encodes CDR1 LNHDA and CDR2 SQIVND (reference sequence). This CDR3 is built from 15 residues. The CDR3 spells CASSIDRAPYNEQFF. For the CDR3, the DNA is TGTGCCAGTAGTATAGACAGGGCCCCCTACAATGAGCAGTTCTTC.

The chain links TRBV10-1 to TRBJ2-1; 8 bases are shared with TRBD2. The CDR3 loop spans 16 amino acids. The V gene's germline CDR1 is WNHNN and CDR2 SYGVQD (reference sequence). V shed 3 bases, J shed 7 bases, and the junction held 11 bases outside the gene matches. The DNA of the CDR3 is TGCGCCAGCAGTGAAGGGCGCGGGAGGCTAGGGAATGAGCAGTTCTTC. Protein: CASSEGRGRLGNEQFF.

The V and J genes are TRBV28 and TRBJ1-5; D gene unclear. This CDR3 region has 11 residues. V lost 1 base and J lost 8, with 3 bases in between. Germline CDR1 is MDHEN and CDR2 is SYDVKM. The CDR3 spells CASSLSEPQHF. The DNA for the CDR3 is TGTGCCAGCAGTTTATCGGAGCCCCAGCATTTT. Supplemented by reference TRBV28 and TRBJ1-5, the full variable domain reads DVKVTQSSRYLVKRTGEKVFLECVQDMDHENMFWYRQDPGLGLRLIYFSYDVKMKEKGDIPEGYSVSREKKERFSLILESASTNQTSMYLCASSLSEPQHFGDGTRLSIL.

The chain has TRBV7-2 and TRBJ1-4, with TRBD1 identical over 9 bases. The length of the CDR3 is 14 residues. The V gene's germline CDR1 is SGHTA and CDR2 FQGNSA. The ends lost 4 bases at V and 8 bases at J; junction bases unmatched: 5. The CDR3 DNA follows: TGTGCCAGCAGCTCACAGGGGGCCGGAGAAAAACTGTTTTTT. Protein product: CASSSQGAGEKLFF. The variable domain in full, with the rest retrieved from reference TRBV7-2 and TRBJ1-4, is GAGVSQSPSNKVTEKGKDVELRCDPISGHTALYWYRQSLGQGLEFLIYFQGNSAPDKSGLPSDRFSAERTGGSVSTLTIQRTQQEDSAVYLCASSSQGAGEKLFFGSGTQLSVL.

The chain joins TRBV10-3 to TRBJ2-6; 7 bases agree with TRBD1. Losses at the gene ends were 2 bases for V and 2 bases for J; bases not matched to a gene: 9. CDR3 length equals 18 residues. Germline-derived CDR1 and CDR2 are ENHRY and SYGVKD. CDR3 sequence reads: CAISELIIGGAGANVLTF. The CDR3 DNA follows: TGTGCCATCAGTGAGCTTATAATAGGGGGCGCTGGGGCCAACGTCCTGACTTTC.

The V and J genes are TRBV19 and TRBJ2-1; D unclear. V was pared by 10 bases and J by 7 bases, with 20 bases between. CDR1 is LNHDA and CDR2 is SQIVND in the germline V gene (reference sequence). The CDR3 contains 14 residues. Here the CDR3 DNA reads TGTGCCACCTCGAAAGAGGCGCGTGGAAATGAGCAGTTCTTC. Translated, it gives CATSKEARGNEQFF.

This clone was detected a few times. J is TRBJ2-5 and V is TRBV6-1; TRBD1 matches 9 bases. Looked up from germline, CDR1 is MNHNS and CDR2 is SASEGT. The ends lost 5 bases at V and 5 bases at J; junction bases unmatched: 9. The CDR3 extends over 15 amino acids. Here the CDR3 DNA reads TGTGCCAGCAGTCAAAGGGGACAGGGATGGGAGACCCAGTACTTC. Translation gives CASSQRGQGWETQYF.

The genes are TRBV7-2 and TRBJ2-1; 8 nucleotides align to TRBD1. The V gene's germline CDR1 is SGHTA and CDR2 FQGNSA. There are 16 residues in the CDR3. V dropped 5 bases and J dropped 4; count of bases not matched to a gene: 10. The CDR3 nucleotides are TGTGCCAGCAGCATTTTCGCCGGGACAGGTTACAATGAGCAGTTCTTC. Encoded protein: CASSIFAGTGYNEQFF. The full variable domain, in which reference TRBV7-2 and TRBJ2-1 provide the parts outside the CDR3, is GAGVSQSPSNKVTEKGKDVELRCDPISGHTALYWYRQSLGQGLEFLIYFQGNSAPDKSGLPSDRFSAERTGGSVSTLTIQRTQQEDSAVYLCASSIFAGTGYNEQFFGPGTRLTVL.

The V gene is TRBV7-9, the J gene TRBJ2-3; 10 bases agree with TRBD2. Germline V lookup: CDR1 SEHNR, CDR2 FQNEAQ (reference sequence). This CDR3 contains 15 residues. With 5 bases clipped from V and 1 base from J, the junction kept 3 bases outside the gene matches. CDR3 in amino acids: CASSALAGGTDTQYF. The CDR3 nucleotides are TGTGCCAGCAGCGCGCTAGCGGGGGGCACAGATACGCAGTATTTT. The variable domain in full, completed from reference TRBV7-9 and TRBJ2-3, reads DTGVSQNPRHKITKRGQNVTFRCDPISEHNRLYWYRQTLGQGPEFLTYFQNEAQLEKSRLLSDRFSAERPKGSFSTLEIQRTEQGDSAMYLCASSALAGGTDTQYFGPGTRLTVL.

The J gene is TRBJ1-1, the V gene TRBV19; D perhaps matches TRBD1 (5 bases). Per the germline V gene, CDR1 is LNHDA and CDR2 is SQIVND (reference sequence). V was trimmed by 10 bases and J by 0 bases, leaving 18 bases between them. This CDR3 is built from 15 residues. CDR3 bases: TGTGCCACCGCCCCCGACAGAGCCCTGAACACTGAAGCTTTCTTT. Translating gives CATAPDRALNTEAFF.

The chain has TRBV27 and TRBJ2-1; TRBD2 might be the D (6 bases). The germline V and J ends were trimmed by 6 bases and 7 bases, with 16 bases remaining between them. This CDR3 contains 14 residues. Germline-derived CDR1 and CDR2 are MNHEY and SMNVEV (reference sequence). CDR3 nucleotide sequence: TGTGCCAGCAGAATTCGAAGGGAGGCGAATGAGCAGTTCTTC. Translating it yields CASRIRREANEQFF.